The rows below give T cell receptor beta chains drawn from one sample of a study of blood T cell repertoires in COVID-19. Profiled with immunoSEQ multiplex PCR; TCRdb holds only in-frame clones, not every one. The profile shows roughly 520,000 clones, over 75% of them singletons. The sequencing input was PBMCs or T cells enriched from blood (not recorded which). The source of these receptors is a middle-aged woman who had recovered from COVID-19. Both conserved end residues are part of each CDR3. A D gene is named only where the DNA matches it firmly. A row's size may be missing; if present it is once, few, many or a size class.

DNA	CDR3	size	V	J	length	D
TGTGCCAGCTCACCTTCTCCATCGGACACTGAAGCTTTCTTT	CASSPSPSDTEAFF	-	TRBV18	TRBJ1-1	14	-
TGTGCCAGCAGCTTAGGGATAGCGGGAGAAGGCGAGCAGTTCTTC	CASSLGIAGEGEQFF	-	TRBV11-3	TRBJ2-1	15	TRBD2
TGTGCCAGCAGTCCGACAGGGTTGAGCAATCAGCCCCAGCATTTT	CASSPTGLSNQPQHF	-	TRBV27	TRBJ1-5	15	TRBD1
TGCGCCAGCAGCTTGGCCGCCAGGACTGCGAACACTGAAGCTTTCTTT	CASSLAARTANTEAFF	-	TRBV5-1	TRBJ1-1	16	-
TGTGCCAGCAGTTTTAAGAAGGCTAGCGGGGACAAAGAGACCCAGTACTTC	CASSFKKASGDKETQYF	-	TRBV28	TRBJ2-5	17	TRBD2
TGTGCCAGCAGTTATGGGAGACAGGCCGGGGCCTACGAGCAGTACTTC	CASSYGRQAGAYEQYF	-	TRBV6-5	TRBJ2-7	16	-
TGTGCCAGCAGTGTCAGCGGGAGCTCAGATACGCAGTATTTT	CASSVSGSSDTQYF	-	TRBV2	TRBJ2-3	14	TRBD2
TGCGCCAGCAGCCAAGACCTAGGACAGAGCTCCTATAATTCACCCCTCCACTTT	CASSQDLGQSSYNSPLHF	-	TRBV4-3	TRBJ1-6	18	-
TGCGCCAGCAGCATTGGGACAGGAGGAAGCTCTGGGGCCAACGTCCTGACTTTC	CASSIGTGGSSGANVLTF	-	TRBV5-1	TRBJ2-6	18	TRBD1
TGTGCCAGCAGAACAACGCCAGATACGCAGTATTTT	CASRTTPDTQYF	once	TRBV6-5	TRBJ2-3	12	-
TGTGCCAGCAGTCCGGGGGACAGGGGAGAAGAGACCCAGTACTTC	CASSPGDRGEETQYF	-	TRBV28	TRBJ2-5	15	TRBD1
TGTGCCAGCATCCCGGGGGGGCGGACCACGAGCTCCTACAATGAGCAGTTCTTC	CASIPGGRTTSSYNEQFF	-	TRBV9	TRBJ2-1	18	TRBD2
TGCGCCAGCAGCCAAGATATCGTACCGGGAAATAATTCACCCCTCCACTTT	CASSQDIVPGNNSPLHF	-	TRBV4-3	TRBJ1-6	17	-
TGTGCCAGCAGCTTAGCACCAACTAGCACAGATACGCAGTATTTT	CASSLAPTSTDTQYF	-	TRBV11-3	TRBJ2-3	15	-
TGCAGCGTCGCCCCCGCCGGGAGCACAGATACGCAGTATTTT	CSVAPAGSTDTQYF	-	TRBV29-1	TRBJ2-3	14	-
TGCGCCAGCAGCTTGGGGACAGGGGGACTTACGCAGTATTTT	CASSLGTGGLTQYF	-	TRBV5-1	TRBJ2-3	14	TRBD1
TGTGCCAGCAGCCCCCCTAACGGGAGGGCTTTCTTT	CASSPPNGRAFF	once	TRBV13	TRBJ1-1	12	-
TGTGCCAGCAGCTTATCCTTTAGCGCTTTCTTT	CASSLSFSAFF	-	TRBV7-2	TRBJ1-1	11	-
TGTGCCAGTAGTGGGGGGGAAGGTTTC	CASSGGEGF	-	TRBV19	TRBJ2-7	9	TRBD2
TGCGCCAGCAGCTCGGGACAGGGAGGACGCACAGATACGCAGTATTTT	CASSSGQGGRTDTQYF	few	TRBV5-1	TRBJ2-3	16	TRBD1
TGTGCCAGTAGTATAATAATGGAGGATAATTCACCCCTCCACTTT	CASSIIMEDNSPLHF	-	TRBV19	TRBJ1-6	15	-
TGTGCCACCAGTGACCCGGGACAGGGGGGGCACAATGAGCAGTTCTTC	CATSDPGQGGHNEQFF	-	TRBV24-1	TRBJ2-1	16	TRBD1
TGTGCCAGCAGCTTGGCGGGGGTGATACCCACCTCCTACAATGAGCAGTTCTTC	CASSLAGVIPTSYNEQFF	few	TRBV5-6	TRBJ2-1	18	-
TGTGCCACCAGTGACTCGGGACAGGGTTACGGTACGCAGTATTTT	CATSDSGQGYGTQYF	-	TRBV24-1	TRBJ2-3	15	TRBD1
TGTGCCAGCAGCCCGGGACAGGGGTACTATGGCTACACCTTC	CASSPGQGYYGYTF	-	TRBV7-2	TRBJ1-2	14	TRBD1
TGCGCCAGCAGCTCAGGGACAGGGGAACCCCATACCTACGAGCAGTACTTC	CASSSGTGEPHTYEQYF	-	TRBV5-1	TRBJ2-7	17	TRBD1
TGTGCCAGCAGTGAGGGGACTTATTACGAGCAGTACTTC	CASSEGTYYEQYF	-	TRBV6-1	TRBJ2-7	13	-
TGTGCCAGCAGTTACGTCGGACTAGTCGCGGGAGAGCAGTACTTC	CASSYVGLVAGEQYF	-	TRBV6-2/TRBV6-3	TRBJ2-7	15	TRBD2
TGTGCCAGCAGCTTAAACCCGACAGGGAACTATGGCTACACCTTC	CASSLNPTGNYGYTF	-	TRBV13	TRBJ1-2	15	TRBD1
TGTGCCAGCAGTTTTACTTCGCTAGCCGGGGAGACCCAGTACTTC	CASSFTSLAGETQYF	-	TRBV27	TRBJ2-5	15	-
TGTGCTAGTGGTGACAGGGGGGATCAGCCCCAGCATTTT	CASGDRGDQPQHF	-	TRBV12-5	TRBJ1-5	13	TRBD1
TGTGCCAGCTCACCCACAGGGGGCGTTGGAGGCTACACCTTC	CASSPTGGVGGYTF	-	TRBV18	TRBJ1-2	14	TRBD1
TGTGCCAGCAGCGTAGCGGACAATGAGCAGTTCTTC	CASSVADNEQFF	-	TRBV11-3	TRBJ2-1	12	-
TGTGCCAGCAGCTTGAGCGGGGATGCCTACGAGCAGTACTTC	CASSLSGDAYEQYF	-	TRBV11-2	TRBJ2-7	14	TRBD2
TGTGCCAGCAGCTTAGGGGGACTAGCGGGAGACTACCCCGGAGAGACCCAGTACTTC	CASSLGGLAGDYPGETQYF	-	TRBV11-3	TRBJ2-5	19	TRBD2
TGTGCTAGTGGTTTGCAGTTTTCGAACACTGAAGCTTTCTTT	CASGLQFSNTEAFF	-	TRBV12-5	TRBJ1-1	14	-
TGTGCCAGCAGCTCGGACAGGGGTTCGTACGAGCAGTACTTC	CASSSDRGSYEQYF	-	TRBV7-4	TRBJ2-7	14	TRBD1